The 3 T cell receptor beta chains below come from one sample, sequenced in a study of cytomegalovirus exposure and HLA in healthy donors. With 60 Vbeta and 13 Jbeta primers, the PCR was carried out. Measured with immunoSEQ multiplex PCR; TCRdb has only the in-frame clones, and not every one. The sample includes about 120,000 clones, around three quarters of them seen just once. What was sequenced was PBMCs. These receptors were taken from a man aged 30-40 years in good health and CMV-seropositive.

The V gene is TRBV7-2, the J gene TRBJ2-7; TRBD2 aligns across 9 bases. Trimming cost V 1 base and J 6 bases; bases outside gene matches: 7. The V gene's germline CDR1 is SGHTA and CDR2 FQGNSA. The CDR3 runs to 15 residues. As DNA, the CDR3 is TGTGCCAGCAGCTTAGAGCGGGAGGCCTTAATCGAGCAGTACTTC. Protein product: CASSLEREALIEQYF.

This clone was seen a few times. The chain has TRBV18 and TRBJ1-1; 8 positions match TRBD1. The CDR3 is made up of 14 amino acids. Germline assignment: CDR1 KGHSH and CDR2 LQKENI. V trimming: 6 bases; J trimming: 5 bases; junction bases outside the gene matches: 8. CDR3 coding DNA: TGTGCCAGCTCCCCTAGACAGGGGTGGACTGAAGCTTTCTTT. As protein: CASSPRQGWTEAFF.

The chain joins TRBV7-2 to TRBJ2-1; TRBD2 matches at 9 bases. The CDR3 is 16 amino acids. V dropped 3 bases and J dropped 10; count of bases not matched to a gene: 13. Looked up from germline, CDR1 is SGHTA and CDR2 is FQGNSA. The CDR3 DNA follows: TGTGCCAGCAGCTTGCGGCGCGGGGGGGCCCCTGTGGAGCAGTTCTTC. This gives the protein CASSLRRGGAPVEQFF.